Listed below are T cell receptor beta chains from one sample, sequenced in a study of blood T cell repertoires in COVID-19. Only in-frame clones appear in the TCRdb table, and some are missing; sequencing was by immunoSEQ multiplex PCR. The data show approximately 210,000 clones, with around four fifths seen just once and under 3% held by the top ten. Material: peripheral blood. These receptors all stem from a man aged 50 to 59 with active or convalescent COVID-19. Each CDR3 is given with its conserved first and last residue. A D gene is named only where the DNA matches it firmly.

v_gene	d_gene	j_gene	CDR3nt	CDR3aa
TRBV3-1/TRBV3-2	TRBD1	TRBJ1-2	TGTGCCAGCAGCCCAGGAGACTCAGGGGGGTATGGCTACACCTTC	CASSPGDSGGYGYTF
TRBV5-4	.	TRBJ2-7	TGTGCCAGCAGCTTGGAATCGGGTCGCTCCTACGAGCAGTACTTC	CASSLESGRSYEQYF
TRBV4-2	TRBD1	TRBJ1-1	TGTGCCAGCAGCCAAGAACAGGGGCATCGAATGAACACTGAAGCTTTCTTT	CASSQEQGHRMNTEAFF
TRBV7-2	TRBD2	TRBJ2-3	TGTGCCAGCAGCGGACTAGCGGGGGGACTCACAGATACGCAGTATTTT	CASSGLAGGLTDTQYF
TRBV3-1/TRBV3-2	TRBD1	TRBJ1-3	TGTGCCAGCAGCCACTTACAGGGGATCTCTGGAAACACCATATATTTT	CASSHLQGISGNTIYF
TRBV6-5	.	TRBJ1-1	TGTGCCAGCAGCGCATTGACGGGGAGCACTGAAGCTTTCTTT	CASSALTGSTEAFF
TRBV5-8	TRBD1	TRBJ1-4	TGTGCCAGCAGCCAGGGGACAGAACTGTTTTTT	CASSQGTELFF
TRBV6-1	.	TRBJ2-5	TGTGCCAGCAGTGAACTACAGGGTAGACAAGAGACCCAGTACTTC	CASSELQGRQETQYF
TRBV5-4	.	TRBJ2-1	TGTGCCAGCAGCTTGCCGGGATTTGACCACAATGAGCAGTTCTTC	CASSLPGFDHNEQFF
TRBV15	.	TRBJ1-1	TGTGCCACCAGCAGAGACAGGGGGAACACTGAAGCTTTCTTT	CATSRDRGNTEAFF
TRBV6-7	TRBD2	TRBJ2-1	TGTGCCAGCAGTTGCCCAACAGGGAAACTAGCGGGCGAGTCCTACAATGAGCAGTTCTTC	CASSCPTGKLAGESYNEQFF
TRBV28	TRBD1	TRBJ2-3	TGTGCCAGCAGCGAACCGGGACAGGGAGGCACAGATACGCAGTATTTT	CASSEPGQGGTDTQYF
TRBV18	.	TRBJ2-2	TGTGCCAGCTCACCGTATGCCCTGCGGCAGAGGAACACCGGGGAGCTGTTTTTT	CASSPYALRQRNTGELFF
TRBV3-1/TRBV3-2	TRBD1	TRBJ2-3	TGTGCCAGCAGCCAAAGTCCGAAACTGAACAGGGGGGTCCGAGGCACAGATACGCAGTATTTT	CASSQSPKLNRGVRGTDTQYF
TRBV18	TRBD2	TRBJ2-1	TGTGCCAGCTCCCGACTAGCGGGAGGGGTCTATGAGCAGTTCTTC	CASSRLAGGVYEQFF
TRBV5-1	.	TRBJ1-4	TGCGCCAGCAGCTTGGTGGGGGCTGATGAAAAACTGTTTTTT	CASSLVGADEKLFF
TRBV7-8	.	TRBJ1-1	TGTGCCAGCAGCTTTCGGGGCGGGGGGACTGAAGCTTTCTTT	CASSFRGGGTEAFF